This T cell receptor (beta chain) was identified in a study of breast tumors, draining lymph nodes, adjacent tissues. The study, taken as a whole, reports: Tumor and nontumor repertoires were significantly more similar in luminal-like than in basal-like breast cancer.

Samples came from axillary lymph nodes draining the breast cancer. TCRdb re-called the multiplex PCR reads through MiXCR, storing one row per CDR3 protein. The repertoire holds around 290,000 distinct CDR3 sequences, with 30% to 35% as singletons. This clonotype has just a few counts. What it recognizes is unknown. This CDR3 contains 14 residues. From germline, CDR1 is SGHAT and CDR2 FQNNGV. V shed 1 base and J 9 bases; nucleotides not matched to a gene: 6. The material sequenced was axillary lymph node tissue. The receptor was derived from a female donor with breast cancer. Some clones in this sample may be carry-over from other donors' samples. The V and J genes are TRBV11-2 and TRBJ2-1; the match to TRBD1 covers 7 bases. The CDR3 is CASSLGTGHPEQFF. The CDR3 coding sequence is TGTGCCAGCAGCTTAGGGACAGGACACCCTGAGCAGTTCTTC.